The 21 T cell receptor beta chains below were found in one sample sequenced in a study of CD8+CD57+ T cells in acquired aplastic anemia. Sequencing was done on patients that had shown CD8+CD57+ cell expansion by flow cytometry. The template for TCR beta VDJ and CDR3 sequence profiling was genomic DNA. Via MiXCR, TCRdb re-called the reads, giving one row per CDR3 protein. The table has around 430,000 distinct CDR3 sequences, around a third seen once; the top ten hold less than 0.85%. The sample taken for sequencing was sorted CD4+, CD8+, or CD8+CD57+ T cells (not recorded which) from PBMCs. These receptors came from a human donor with aplastic anemia.

A few counts support this clonotype. V is TRBV6-1 and J is TRBJ1-6; D remains ambiguous. Germline lookup yields CDR1 MNHNS and CDR2 SASEGT. This CDR3 has 15 residues. With 3 bases removed from V and 0 bases from J, the gap between germline ends came to 6 bases. CDR3 nucleotide sequence: TGTGCCAGCAGTGACGTTATCTCCTATAATTCACCCCTCCACTTT. Protein sequence: CASSDVISYNSPLHF.

The chain carries TRBV20-1 and TRBJ2-1, with 12 nucleotides matching TRBD2. Trimming cost V 4 bases and J 4 bases; bases outside gene matches: 8. This CDR3 is built from 16 residues. In germline, CDR1 is DFQATT, CDR2 SNEGSKA (reference sequence). CDR3 region: CSATDPSGGDYNEQFF. In DNA, the CDR3 is TGCAGTGCTACCGACCCTAGCGGGGGGGATTACAATGAGCAGTTCTTC.

The table lists this clonotype with many counts. J is TRBJ2-1 and V is TRBV7-9, with TRBD2 matching 9 bases. The CDR3 extends over 12 amino acids. J lost 15 bases, V lost 0 bases, and 3 bases had no gene match. CDR1 is SEHNR, CDR2 FQNEAQ, per germline (reference sequence). CDR3 bases: TGTGCCAGCAGCTTAGCGCTAGCGGGACCGTTCTTC. Translation: CASSLALAGPFF.

Notes on this clonotype: Being one base from a much bigger clone, this may be a read error. V usage is TRBV29-1 and J usage is TRBJ2-1; maybe TRBD2 (5 bases). The CDR3 contains 11 residues. Trimming pared 4 bases from V and 11 bases from J, leaving 12 bases between. Germline CDR1 SQVTM, CDR2 ANQGSEA. The CDR3 DNA reads TGCAGCGTTGTATCGGGATGGAAGCAGTTCTTC. Encoded protein: CSVVSGWKQFF.

The chain has TRBV13 and TRBJ1-2, with D perhaps matching TRBD1 (5 bases). This CDR3 is built from 18 residues. The germline V gene has CDR1 PRHDT and CDR2 FYEKMQ (reference sequence). V was shortened by 4 bases and J by 3 bases, with 24 bases between the two germline ends. For the CDR3, the DNA is TGTGCCAGCAGCTCATATCAGGAGGGAAGGGGTACGGACTATGGCTACACCTTC. Encoded protein: CASSSYQEGRGTDYGYTF.

Only a few counts were recorded for this clonotype. The chain uses TRBV20-1 and TRBJ2-1; possible D gene TRBD1, 5 bases. The germline V gene has CDR1 DFQATT and CDR2 SNEGSKA (reference sequence). V was clipped by 4 bases and J by 0 bases, with 10 bases between them. The CDR3 is 14 amino acids. CDR3 in DNA: TGCAGTGCTACACGCAGGGACTCCTACAATGAGCAGTTCTTC. Residues: CSATRRDSYNEQFF.

This sequence joins TRBV6-1 and TRBJ2-5, with no clear D. CDR1 and CDR2 (germline): MNHNS, SASEGT. V was cut by 6 bases and J by 2 bases, with 22 bases left in between. This CDR3 region has 17 residues. CDR3 sequence: CASRDNRAPFSQETQYF. DNA for the CDR3: TGTGCCAGCAGAGACAACCGGGCCCCGTTCTCGCAAGAGACCCAGTACTTC.

At least ten counts were recorded for this clonotype. V is TRBV9 and J is TRBJ2-3; D gene uncertain. The V end lost 3 bases, the J end lost 3 bases, and 5 bases lay between the germline ends. The CDR3 sequence is 12 residues long. Germline CDR1 and CDR2: SGDLS and YYNGEE. The CDR3 region is CASSGMTDTQYF. CDR3 sequence (DNA): TGTGCCAGCAGCGGGATGACAGATACGCAGTATTTT.

This clonotype was detected ten times or more. CDR3: CASSMLAGGQETQYF. DNA of the CDR3: TGTGCCAGCAGCATGCTAGCGGGAGGTCAGGAGACCCAGTACTTC. V is TRBV7-2 and J is TRBJ2-5; 11 nucleotides line up with TRBD2. V lost 5 bases to trimming and J lost 5 bases; unmatched junction nucleotides: 7. The CDR3 has 15 residues. Germline CDR1 reads SGHTA; CDR2 reads FQGNSA.

This clonotype was seen many times. The V and J genes are TRBV5-6 and TRBJ1-6, with D possibly being TRBD1 (5 bases). The germline V and J ends were trimmed by 0 bases and 7 bases, with 5 bases remaining between them. The V gene's germline CDR1 is SGHDT and CDR2 YYEEEE. The length of the CDR3 is 13 residues. The CDR3 nucleotides are TGTGCCAGCAGCTTGGACAGGAATTCACCCCTCCACTTT. It codes for CASSLDRNSPLHF.

Many counts were recorded for this clonotype. This chain uses TRBV2 with TRBJ2-3; 13 bases map to TRBD2. The CDR3 contains 15 residues. CDR1 is SNHLY and CDR2 is FYNNEI in the germline V gene. V gave up 7 bases and J gave up 3 bases; unmatched junction bases: 4. The CDR3 bases are TGTGCCAGCAAATTACTAGCGGGAGGGACAGATACGCAGTATTTT. Its translation: CASKLLAGGTDTQYF. Full variable domain (outside the CDR3, taken from reference TRBV2 and TRBJ2-3): EPEVTQTPSHQVTQMGQEVILRCVPISNHLYFYWYRQILGQKVEFLVSFYNNEISEKSEIFDDQFSVERPDGSNFTLKIRSTKLEDSAMYFCASKLLAGGTDTQYFGPGTRLTVL.

The table lists this clonotype with many counts. The chain couples TRBV7-3 to TRBJ2-6; 14 bases map to TRBD2. Germline V gene lookup returns CDR1 SGHTA and CDR2 FQGTGA. V lost 5 bases, J lost 1 base, and 1 base stayed unmatched. The length of the CDR3 is 17 residues. Here the CDR3 DNA reads TGTGCCAGCAGCCGGACTAGCGGGGGGTCTGGGGCCAACGTCCTGACTTTC. Its translation is CASSRTSGGSGANVLTF.

Ten or more counts support this clonotype. This chain links TRBV10-3 with TRBJ1-2, with D perhaps TRBD1 (5 bases). Germline CDR1 is ENHRY and CDR2 is SYGVKD. CDR3 length equals 14 residues. V was trimmed by 2 bases and J by 5 bases, leaving 12 bases between them. CDR3 bases: TGTGCCATCAGTGAGCAGGGAGGCCCTTATGGCTACACCTTC. Protein product: CAISEQGGPYGYTF.

This clonotype was seen more than once but under ten times. This chain connects TRBV30 to TRBJ1-2; D call uncertain. The V gene's germline CDR1 is GTSNPN and CDR2 SVGIG (reference sequence). The CDR3 spans 11 residues. V gave up 4 bases and J gave up 5 bases, with 8 bases separating them. The CDR3 here is CAWITRYGYTF. The CDR3 DNA reads as TGTGCCTGGATTACTCGGTATGGCTACACCTTC.

This clonotype was detected once. The J gene is TRBJ1-2, the V gene TRBV20-1; TRBD1 might be the D (6 bases). There are 12 residues in the CDR3. Trimming shortened V by 2 bases and J by 4 bases, and 8 bases separated the two germline ends. Germline V gene data show CDR1 as DFQATT and CDR2 as SNEGSKA (reference sequence). CDR3 bases: TGCAGTGCTAGAAGGACAGCCTATGGCTACACCTTC. It is translated as CSARRTAYGYTF.

This clonotype was picked up many times. The CDR3 loop is CASSFPQSTRNAYEQYF. CDR3 coding DNA: TGTGCCAGCAGCTTTCCCCAGTCCACGCGGAATGCCTACGAGCAGTACTTC. The chain links TRBV7-8 to TRBJ2-7; no clear D. From germline, CDR1 is SGHVS and CDR2 FQNEAQ. V shed 3 bases and J shed 2 bases, with 20 bases lying between them. The CDR3 length is 17 residues.

In its sample, this clonotype was seen a few times. The chain recombines TRBV9 with TRBJ1-2, with D uncertain. Germline CDR1 is SGDLS and CDR2 is YYNGEE. This CDR3 has 14 residues. V lost 3 bases and J lost 1, with 10 bases in between. CDR3 region: CASSGAIGNYGYTF. CDR3 coding DNA: TGTGCCAGCAGCGGGGCCATTGGTAACTATGGCTACACCTTC.

The chain uses TRBV20-1 and TRBJ1-4, with no clear D. Trimming removed 0 bases from V and 0 bases from J, with 11 bases in between. CDR1 and CDR2 (germline): DFQATT, SNEGSKA (reference sequence). This CDR3 comprises 16 residues. In DNA, the CDR3 is TGCAGTGCTAGAGACGCGAGATCCTCAACTAATGAAAAACTGTTTTTT. Protein product: CSARDARSSTNEKLFF.

This clonotype was found many times. CDR3 DNA sequence: TGCAGTGCTAGAGATAACCCCTCTACGCAGTATTTT. Encoded protein: CSARDNPSTQYF. V is TRBV20-1 and J is TRBJ2-3; no firm D call. There are 12 residues in the CDR3. The germline V gene has CDR1 DFQATT and CDR2 SNEGSKA (reference sequence). Trimming took 0 bases from V and 8 from J, leaving 9 bases between them.

This clonotype was detected ten times or more. The chain links TRBV2 to TRBJ1-2, with 8 nucleotides matching TRBD1. The germline V gene has CDR1 SNHLY and CDR2 FYNNEI. With 10 bases clipped from V and 6 bases from J, the junction kept 10 bases outside the gene matches. The CDR3 length is 13 residues. CDR3 sequence reads: CAIWTGQIDGYTF. As DNA, the CDR3 is TGTGCCATCTGGACAGGGCAAATTGATGGCTACACCTTC.

This clonotype was seen a few times. J is TRBJ2-7 and V is TRBV15, with a possible D match to TRBD2 (5 bases). Trimming stripped 9 bases from V and 0 bases from J, with 18 bases between. The germline V gene has CDR1 LNHNV and CDR2 YYDKDF (reference sequence). This CDR3 contains 15 residues. Here the CDR3 reads CATRQPGLISYEQYF. In DNA form, the CDR3 reads TGTGCCACACGACAACCCGGACTGATCTCCTACGAGCAGTACTTC.